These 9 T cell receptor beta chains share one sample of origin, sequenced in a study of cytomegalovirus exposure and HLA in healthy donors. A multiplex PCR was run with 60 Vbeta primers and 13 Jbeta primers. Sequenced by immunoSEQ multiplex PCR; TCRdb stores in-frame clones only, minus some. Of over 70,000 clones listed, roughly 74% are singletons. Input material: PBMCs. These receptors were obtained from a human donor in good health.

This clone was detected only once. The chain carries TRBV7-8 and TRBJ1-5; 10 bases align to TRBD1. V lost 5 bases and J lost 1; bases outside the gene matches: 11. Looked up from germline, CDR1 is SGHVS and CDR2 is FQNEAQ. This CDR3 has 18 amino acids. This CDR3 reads CASSETGQGIRSNQPQHF. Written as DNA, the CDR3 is TGTGCCAGCAGCGAAACGGGACAGGGGATAAGGAGCAATCAGCCCCAGCATTTT.

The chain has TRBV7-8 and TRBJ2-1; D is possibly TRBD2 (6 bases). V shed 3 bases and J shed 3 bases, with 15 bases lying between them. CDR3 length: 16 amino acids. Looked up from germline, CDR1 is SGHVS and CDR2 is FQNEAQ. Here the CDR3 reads CASSLGGTPFYNEQFF. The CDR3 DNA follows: TGTGCCAGCAGCTTGGGGGGAACCCCTTTCTACAATGAGCAGTTCTTC.

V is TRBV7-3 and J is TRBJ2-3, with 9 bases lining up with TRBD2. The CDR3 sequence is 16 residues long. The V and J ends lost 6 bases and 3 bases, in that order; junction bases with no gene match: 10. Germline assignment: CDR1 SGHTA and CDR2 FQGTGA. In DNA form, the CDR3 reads TGTGCCAGCAGGACAGGTAGCGGGAGTTGGACAGATACGCAGTATTTT. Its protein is CASRTGSGSWTDTQYF.

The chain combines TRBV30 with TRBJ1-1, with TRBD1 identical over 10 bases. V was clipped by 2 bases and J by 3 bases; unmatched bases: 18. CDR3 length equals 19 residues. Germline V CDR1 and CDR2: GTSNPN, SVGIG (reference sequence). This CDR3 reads CAWSKKRQGALFGDTEAFF. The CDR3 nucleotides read TGTGCCTGGAGTAAGAAGAGACAGGGGGCCCTGTTTGGGGACACTGAAGCTTTCTTT.

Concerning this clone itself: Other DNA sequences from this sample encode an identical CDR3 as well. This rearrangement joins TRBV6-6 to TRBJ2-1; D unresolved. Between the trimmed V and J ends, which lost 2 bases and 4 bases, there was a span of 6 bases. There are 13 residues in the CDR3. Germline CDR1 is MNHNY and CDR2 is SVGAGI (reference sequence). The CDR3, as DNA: TGTGCCAGCAGTTACGGCCTGTACAATGAGCAGTTCTTC. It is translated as CASSYGLYNEQFF.

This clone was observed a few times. The CDR3 DNA reads TGTGCCAGCAGGGACTTGTTGGAGGTCGGTGAGCAGTTCTTC. It encodes CASRDLLEVGEQFF. V gene TRBV25-1 combines with J gene TRBJ2-1; the D gene is possibly TRBD2 (5 bases). Between the trimmed V and J ends, which lost 6 bases and 9 bases, there was a span of 18 bases. The V gene's germline CDR1 is MGHDK and CDR2 SYGVNS. The CDR3 totals 14 residues.

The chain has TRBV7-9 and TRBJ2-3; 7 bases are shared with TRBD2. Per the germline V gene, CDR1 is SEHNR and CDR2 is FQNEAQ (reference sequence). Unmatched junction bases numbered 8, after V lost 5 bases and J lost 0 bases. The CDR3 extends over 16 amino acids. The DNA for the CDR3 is TGTGCCAGCAGCCCCCCTAGCGGAATTAGCACAGATACGCAGTATTTT. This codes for CASSPPSGISTDTQYF. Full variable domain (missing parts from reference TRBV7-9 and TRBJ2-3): DTGVSQNPRHKITKRGQNVTFRCDPISEHNRLYWYRQTLGQGPEFLTYFQNEAQLEKSRLLSDRFSAERPKGSFSTLEIQRTEQGDSAMYLCASSPPSGISTDTQYFGPGTRLTVL.

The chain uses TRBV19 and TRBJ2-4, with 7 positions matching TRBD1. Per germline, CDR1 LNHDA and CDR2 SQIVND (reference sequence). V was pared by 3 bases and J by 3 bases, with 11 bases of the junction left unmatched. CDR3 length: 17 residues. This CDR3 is CASSIRGDRVDKNIQYF. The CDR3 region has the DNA TGTGCCAGTAGTATTAGAGGCGACAGGGTTGACAAAAACATTCAGTACTTC.

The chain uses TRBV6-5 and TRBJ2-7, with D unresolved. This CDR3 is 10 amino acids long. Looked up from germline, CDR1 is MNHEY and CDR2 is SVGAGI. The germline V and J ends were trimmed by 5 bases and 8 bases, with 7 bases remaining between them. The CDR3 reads CASSETKQYF. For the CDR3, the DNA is TGTGCCAGCAGTGAAACAAAGCAGTACTTC.